The entry that follows covers one T cell receptor beta chain sequence. This entry is derived from a study of blood T cell repertoires in COVID-19. Study background: Samples of COVID-19 (acute and convalescent) were obtained from the United States, Italy and Spain. Sample material is recorded as cDNA or gDNA derived from T cells, B-cell-depleted T cells, or PBMCs.

The CDR3 sequence is 15 residues long. Germline loops: CDR1 SGHDN, CDR2 FVKESK. Trimming stripped 4 bases from V and 1 base from J, with 13 bases between. In the source study's methods: How many nucleated cells were present was estimated from reference gene primer amplification. The method was immunoSEQ multiplex PCR; TCRdb's version includes in-frame clones alone and lacks a portion of them. V and J calls and clone size follow that table, whereas D and trimming were derived from the DNA. This sample has more than 95,000 clones, with approximately 90% found just once. Source material: peripheral blood. The receptor's source is a human donor in a cohort sampled during active COVID-19. The chain couples TRBV14 to TRBJ1-1; D gene ambiguous. The CDR3 sequence: CASSPPRYKNTEAFF. The DNA for the CDR3 is TGTGCCAGCAGCCCACCTCGATACAAGAACACTGAAGCTTTCTTT.